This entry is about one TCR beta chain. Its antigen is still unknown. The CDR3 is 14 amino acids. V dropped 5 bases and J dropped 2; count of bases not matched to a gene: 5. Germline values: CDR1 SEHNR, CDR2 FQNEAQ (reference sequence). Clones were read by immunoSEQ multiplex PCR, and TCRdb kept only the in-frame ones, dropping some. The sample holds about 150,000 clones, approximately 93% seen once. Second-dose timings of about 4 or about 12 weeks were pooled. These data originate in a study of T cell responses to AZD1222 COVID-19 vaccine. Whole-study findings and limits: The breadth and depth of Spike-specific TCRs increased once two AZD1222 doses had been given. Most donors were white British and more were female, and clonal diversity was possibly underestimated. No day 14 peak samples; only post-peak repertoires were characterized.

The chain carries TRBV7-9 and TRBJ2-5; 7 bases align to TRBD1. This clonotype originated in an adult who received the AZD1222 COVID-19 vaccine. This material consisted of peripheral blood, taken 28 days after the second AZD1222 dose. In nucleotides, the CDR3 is TGTGCCAGCAGCGCCACAGGGGAACAAGAGACCCAGTACTTC. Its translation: CASSATGEQETQYF.